This T cell receptor beta chain was sequenced for a study of control samples from healthy donors and cancer patients. Profiled with immunoSEQ multiplex PCR; TCRdb holds only in-frame clones, not every one. The data show roughly 220,000 clones, roughly 94% seen once. The ends were cut back, 4 bases at V and 6 bases at J, with 7 bases in the middle. Germline V gene lookup returns CDR1 LGHNA and CDR2 YNFKEQ. The CDR3 consists of 11 residues. V gene TRBV4-2 combines with J gene TRBJ2-7; D remains ambiguous. Material: blood. This clonotype was obtained from a man in his fifties in good health. The CDR3 region is CASSPLGEQYF. The CDR3 DNA is TGTGCCAGCAGCCCTCTAGGCGAGCAGTACTTC.